The T cell receptor beta chain under discussion was sequenced for a study of T-cell memory formation after mild COVID-19. With regard to this clonotype: Antigen unknown.

V lost 6 bases to trimming and J lost 5 bases, with 14 bases between them. CDR1 is SQVTM, CDR2 ANQGSEA, per germline. The length of the CDR3 is 12 residues. General observations from the study: CD4+ contracting clones lay mainly in CM and EM, CD8+ ones in EMRA. Specificity for SARS-CoV-2 was not confirmed among the second-wave clones peaking on day 37.

5'RACE primed from the constant segment yielded TCR alpha and TCR beta cDNA libraries bearing sample barcodes and UMIs. TCRdb re-analysed the 5' RACE reads in MiXCR, keeping a single row per CDR3 protein. Among roughly 410,000 distinct CDR3 sequences listed, 20% to 30% were seen once. The TCR originated in an adult woman who had mild COVID-19 (a few samples of this study predate the infection). Cell type and time point are not known. The sequenced sample consisted of PBMCs or a T cell subset sorted from them (not recorded which). The rearrangement uses TRBV29-1 and TRBJ2-7, with D possibly matching TRBD2 (7 bases). In DNA form, the CDR3 reads TGCAGCGTCCCAGAGGGGGGGGACGAGCAGTACTTC. Translating gives CSVPEGGDEQYF.